This T cell receptor beta chain was identified in a study of cytomegalovirus exposure and HLA in healthy donors. About the study: From donors who were HLA-typed, an early data release held around 85 million unique TCRs.

The PCR employed 60 Vbeta primers together with 13 Jbeta primers. Sequenced by immunoSEQ multiplex PCR; TCRdb stores in-frame clones only, minus some. The sample holds 150,000 to 200,000 clones, 83% seen once. CDR1 is MNHNY, CDR2 SVGAGI, per germline (reference sequence). CDR3 size: 14 residues. Trimming cost V 2 bases and J 5 bases, with 12 bases left between them. This TCR derives from a man aged 35 to 55 in good health and CMV-seropositive. The J gene is TRBJ1-1, the V gene TRBV6-6; D call uncertain. Sequencing was done on a sample of PBMCs. In DNA, the CDR3 is TGTGCCAGCAGTTACGACGGGGTAGGGACTGAAGCTTTCTTT. It encodes CASSYDGVGTEAFF.